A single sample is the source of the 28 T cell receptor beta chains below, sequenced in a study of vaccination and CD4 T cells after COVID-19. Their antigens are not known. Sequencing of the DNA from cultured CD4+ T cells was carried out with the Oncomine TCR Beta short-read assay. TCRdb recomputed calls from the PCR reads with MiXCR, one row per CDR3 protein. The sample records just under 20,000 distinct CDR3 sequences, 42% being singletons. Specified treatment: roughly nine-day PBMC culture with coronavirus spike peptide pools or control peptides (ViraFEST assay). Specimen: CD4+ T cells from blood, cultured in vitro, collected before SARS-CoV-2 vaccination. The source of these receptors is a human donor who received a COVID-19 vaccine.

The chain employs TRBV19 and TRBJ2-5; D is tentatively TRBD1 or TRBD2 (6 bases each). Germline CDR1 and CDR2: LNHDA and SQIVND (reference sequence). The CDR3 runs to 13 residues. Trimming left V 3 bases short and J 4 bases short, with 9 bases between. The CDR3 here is CASSIGGGETQYF. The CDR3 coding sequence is TGTGCCAGTAGTATCGGAGGGGGAGAGACCCAGTACTTC.

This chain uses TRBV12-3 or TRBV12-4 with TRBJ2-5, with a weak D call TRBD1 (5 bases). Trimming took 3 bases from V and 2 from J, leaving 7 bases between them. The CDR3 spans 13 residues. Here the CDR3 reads CASSLGRQETQYF. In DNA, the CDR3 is TGTGCCAGCAGTTTGGGGCGTCAAGAGACCCAGTACTTC.

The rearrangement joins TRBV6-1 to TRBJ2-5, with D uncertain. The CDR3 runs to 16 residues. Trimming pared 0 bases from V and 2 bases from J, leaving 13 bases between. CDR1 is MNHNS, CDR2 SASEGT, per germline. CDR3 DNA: TGTGCCAGCAGTGAAGCCGTCACCCCACTTCAAGAGACCCAGTACTTC. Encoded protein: CASSEAVTPLQETQYF.

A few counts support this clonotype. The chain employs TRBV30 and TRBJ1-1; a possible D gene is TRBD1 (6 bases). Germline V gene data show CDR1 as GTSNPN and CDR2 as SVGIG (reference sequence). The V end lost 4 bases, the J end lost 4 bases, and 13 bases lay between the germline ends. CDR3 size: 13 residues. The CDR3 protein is CAWKLIGGTEAFF. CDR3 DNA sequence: TGTGCCTGGAAACTTATAGGGGGCACTGAAGCTTTCTTT.

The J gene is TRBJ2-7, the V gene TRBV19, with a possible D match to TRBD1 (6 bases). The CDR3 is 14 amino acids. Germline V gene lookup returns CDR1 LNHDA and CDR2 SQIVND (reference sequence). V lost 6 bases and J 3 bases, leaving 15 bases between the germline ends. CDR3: CASRLTGEVYEQYF. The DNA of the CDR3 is TGTGCCAGTAGACTGACAGGCGAAGTCTACGAGCAGTACTTC.

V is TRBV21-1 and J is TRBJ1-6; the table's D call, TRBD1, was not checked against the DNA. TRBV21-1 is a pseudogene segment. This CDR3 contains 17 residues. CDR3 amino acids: CASSKGRRGDLNSPLHF. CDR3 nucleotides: TGTGCCAGCAGCAAAGGTCGCAGGGGAGACCTTAATTCACCCCTCCACTTT.

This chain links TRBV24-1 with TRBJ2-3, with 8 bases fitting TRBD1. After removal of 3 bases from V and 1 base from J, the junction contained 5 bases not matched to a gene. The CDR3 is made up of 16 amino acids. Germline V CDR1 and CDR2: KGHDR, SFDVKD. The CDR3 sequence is CATSDPGQGRTDTQYF. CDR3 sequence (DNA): TGTGCCACCAGTGATCCCGGACAGGGACGCACAGATACGCAGTATTTT.

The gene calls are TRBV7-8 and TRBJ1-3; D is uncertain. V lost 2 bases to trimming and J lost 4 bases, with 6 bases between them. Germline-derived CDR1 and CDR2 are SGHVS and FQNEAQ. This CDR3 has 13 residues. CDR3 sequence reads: CASSLSVGNTIYF. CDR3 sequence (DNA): TGTGCCAGCAGCTTATCCGTCGGAAACACCATATATTTT.

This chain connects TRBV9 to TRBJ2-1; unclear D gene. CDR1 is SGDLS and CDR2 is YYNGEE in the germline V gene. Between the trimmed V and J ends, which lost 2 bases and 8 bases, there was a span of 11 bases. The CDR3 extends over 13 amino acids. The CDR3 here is CASSVGPKDEQFF. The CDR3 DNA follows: TGTGCCAGCAGCGTCGGACCCAAGGATGAGCAGTTCTTC.

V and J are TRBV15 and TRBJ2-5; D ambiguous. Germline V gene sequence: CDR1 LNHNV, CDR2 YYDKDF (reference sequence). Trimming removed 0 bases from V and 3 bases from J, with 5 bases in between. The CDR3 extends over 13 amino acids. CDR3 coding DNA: TGTGCCACCAGCAGAGATCCAGAAGAGACCCAGTACTTC. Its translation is CATSRDPEETQYF. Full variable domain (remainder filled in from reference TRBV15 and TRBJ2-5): DAMVIQNPRYQVTQFGKPVTLSCSQTLNHNVMYWYQQKSSQAPKLLFHYYDKDFNNEADTPDNFQSRRPNTSFCFLDIRSPGLGDTAMYLCATSRDPEETQYFGPGTRLLVL.

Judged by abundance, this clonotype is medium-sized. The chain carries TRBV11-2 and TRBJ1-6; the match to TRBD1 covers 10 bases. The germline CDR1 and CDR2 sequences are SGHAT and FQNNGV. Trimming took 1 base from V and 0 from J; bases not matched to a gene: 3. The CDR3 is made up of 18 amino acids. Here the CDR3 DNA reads TGTGCCAGCAGCTTAGGGACAGGGGGTGTCTCCTATAATTCACCCCTCCACTTT. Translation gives CASSLGTGGVSYNSPLHF.

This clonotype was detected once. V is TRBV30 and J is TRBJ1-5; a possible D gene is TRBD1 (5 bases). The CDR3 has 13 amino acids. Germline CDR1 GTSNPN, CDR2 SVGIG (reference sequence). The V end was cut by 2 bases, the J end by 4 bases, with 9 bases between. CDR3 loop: CAWSLQENQPQHF. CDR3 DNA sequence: TGTGCCTGGAGTTTACAGGAAAATCAGCCCCAGCATTTT.

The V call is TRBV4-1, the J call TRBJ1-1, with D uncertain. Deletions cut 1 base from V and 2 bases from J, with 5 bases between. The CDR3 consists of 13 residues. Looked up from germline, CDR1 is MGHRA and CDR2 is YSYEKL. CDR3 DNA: TGCGCCAGCAGCCAAGGGGGAAACACTGAAGCTTTCTTT. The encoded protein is CASSQGGNTEAFF.

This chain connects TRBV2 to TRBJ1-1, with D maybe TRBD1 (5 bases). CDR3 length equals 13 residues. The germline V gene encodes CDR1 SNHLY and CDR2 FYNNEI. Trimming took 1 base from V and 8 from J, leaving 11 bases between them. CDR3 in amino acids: CASSEVRGGEAFF. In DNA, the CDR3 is TGTGCCAGCAGTGAAGTGAGGGGAGGAGAAGCTTTCTTT.

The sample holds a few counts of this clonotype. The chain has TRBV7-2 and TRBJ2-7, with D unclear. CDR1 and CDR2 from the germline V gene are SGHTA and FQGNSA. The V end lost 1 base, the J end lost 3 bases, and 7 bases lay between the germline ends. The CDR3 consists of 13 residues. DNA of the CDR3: TGTGCCAGCAGCTTAGGGGTGTTCTACGAGCAGTACTTC. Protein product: CASSLGVFYEQYF.

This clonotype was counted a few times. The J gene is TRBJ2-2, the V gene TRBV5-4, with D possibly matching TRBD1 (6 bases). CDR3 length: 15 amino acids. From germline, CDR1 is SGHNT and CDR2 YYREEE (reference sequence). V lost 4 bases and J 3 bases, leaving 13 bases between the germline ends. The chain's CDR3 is CASSPRAGDTGELFF. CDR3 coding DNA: TGTGCCAGCAGCCCCCGGGCAGGGGACACCGGGGAGCTGTTTTTT.

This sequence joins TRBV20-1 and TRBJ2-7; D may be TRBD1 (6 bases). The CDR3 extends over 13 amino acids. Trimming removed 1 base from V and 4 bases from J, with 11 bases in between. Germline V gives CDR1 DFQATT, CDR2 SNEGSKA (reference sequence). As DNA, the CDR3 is TGCAGTGCTAGAGCTTTAAGGGGGTACGAGCAGTACTTC. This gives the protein CSARALRGYEQYF.

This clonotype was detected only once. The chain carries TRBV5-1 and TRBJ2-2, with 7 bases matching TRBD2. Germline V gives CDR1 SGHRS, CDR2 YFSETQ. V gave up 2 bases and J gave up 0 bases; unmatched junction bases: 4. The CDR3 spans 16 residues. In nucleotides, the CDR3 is TGCGCCAGCAGCTTAGCGGGGACCGCGAACACCGGGGAGCTGTTTTTT. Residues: CASSLAGTANTGELFF.

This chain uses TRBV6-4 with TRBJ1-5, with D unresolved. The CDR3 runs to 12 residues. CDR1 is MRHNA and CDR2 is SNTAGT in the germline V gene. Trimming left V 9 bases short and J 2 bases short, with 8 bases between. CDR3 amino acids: CARFCGNQPQHF. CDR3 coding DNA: TGTGCCAGGTTTTGCGGCAATCAGCCCCAGCATTTT.

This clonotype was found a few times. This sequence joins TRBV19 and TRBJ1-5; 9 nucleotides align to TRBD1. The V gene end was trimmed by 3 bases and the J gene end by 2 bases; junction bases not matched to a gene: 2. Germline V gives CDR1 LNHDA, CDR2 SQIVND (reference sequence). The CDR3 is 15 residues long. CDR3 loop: CASSMGDRGNQPQHF. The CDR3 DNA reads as TGTGCCAGTAGTATGGGGGACAGGGGCAATCAGCCCCAGCATTTT.

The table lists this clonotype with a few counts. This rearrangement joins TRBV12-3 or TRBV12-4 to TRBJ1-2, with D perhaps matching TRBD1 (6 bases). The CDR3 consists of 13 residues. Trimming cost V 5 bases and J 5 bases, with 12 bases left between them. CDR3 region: CASSADRSYGYTF. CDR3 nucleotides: TGTGCCAGCAGTGCAGACAGGTCATATGGCTACACCTTC.

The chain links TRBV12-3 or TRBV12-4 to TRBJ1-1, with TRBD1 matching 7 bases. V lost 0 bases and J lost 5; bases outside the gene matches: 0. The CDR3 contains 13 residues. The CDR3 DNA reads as TGTGCCAGCAGTTTAGCCAGGGGGACTGAAGCTTTCTTT. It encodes CASSLARGTEAFF.

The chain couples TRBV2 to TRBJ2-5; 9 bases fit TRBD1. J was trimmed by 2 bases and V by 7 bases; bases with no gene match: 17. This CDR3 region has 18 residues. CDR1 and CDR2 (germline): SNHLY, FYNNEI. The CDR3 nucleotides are TGTGCCAGCATTGCCGGGACAGGGTGGAAGCCCTCACAAGAGACCCAGTACTTC. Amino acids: CASIAGTGWKPSQETQYF.

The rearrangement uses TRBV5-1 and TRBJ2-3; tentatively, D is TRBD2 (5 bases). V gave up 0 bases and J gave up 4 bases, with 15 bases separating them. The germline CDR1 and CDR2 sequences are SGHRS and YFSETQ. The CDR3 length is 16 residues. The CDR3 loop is CASSLGYRGASDTQYF. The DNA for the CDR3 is TGCGCCAGCAGCTTGGGATATCGGGGAGCTTCAGATACGCAGTATTTT.

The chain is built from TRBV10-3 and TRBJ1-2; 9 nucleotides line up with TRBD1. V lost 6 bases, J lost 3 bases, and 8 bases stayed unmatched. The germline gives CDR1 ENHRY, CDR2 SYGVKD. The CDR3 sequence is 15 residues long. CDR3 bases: TGTGCCATCAGGGGGACAGGGCACAGATACTATGGCTACACCTTC. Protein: CAIRGTGHRYYGYTF.

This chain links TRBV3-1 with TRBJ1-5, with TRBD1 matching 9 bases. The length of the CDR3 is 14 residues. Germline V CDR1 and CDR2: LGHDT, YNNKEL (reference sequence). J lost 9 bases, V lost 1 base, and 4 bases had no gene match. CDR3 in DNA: TGTGCCAGCAGCCAAGGACAGGGGGATGTGCCCCAGCATTTT. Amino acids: CASSQGQGDVPQHF.

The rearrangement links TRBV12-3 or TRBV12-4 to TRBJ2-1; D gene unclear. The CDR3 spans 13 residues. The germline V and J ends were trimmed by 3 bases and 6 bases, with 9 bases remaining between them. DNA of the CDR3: TGTGCCAGCAGTTTCTCTGTGGCCAATGAGCAGTTCTTC. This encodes CASSFSVANEQFF.

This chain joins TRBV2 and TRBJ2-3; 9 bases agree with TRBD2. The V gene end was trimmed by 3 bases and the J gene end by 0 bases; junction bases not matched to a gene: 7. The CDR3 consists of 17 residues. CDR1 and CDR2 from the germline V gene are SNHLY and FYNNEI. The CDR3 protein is CASSEELAGYSTDTQYF. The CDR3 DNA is TGTGCCAGCAGTGAGGAACTAGCGGGCTATAGCACAGATACGCAGTATTTT.